This T cell receptor beta chain was sequenced in a study of early T cells in non-severe SARS-CoV-2 infection (dated by TCRdb to 2020 to 2022). General notes on the study: Because TCR sequencing relied on bulk RNA taken from unsorted whole blood, pairing of alpha and beta chains was not possible. Study-level results and caveats: Matching against VDJdb was skewed toward anti-spike CD8 responses, likely underestimated virus-specific expansions, and missed private and CD4 specificities.

The sample holds a few counts of this clonotype. There is no known antigen for this receptor. Nothing much larger sits one base from this clone, and base qualities are not available. Libraries came from 5' RACE. Sequencing was carried out with a NextSeq 500. Unique molecular identifiers were attached to individual cDNA molecules in the TCR library protocol so that sequencing error and PCR bias could be corrected. Both TCR alpha and beta chains were sequenced, and tight co-correlation was observed between alpha and beta sequence abundances in each sample. As for how the authors treated the data: Decombinator V4 was used to annotate TCR sequences for V gene, J gene and CDR3. TCRs were defined as expanded if a significant change between any two time points was detected under a Poisson model with p below 0.0001. Abundances of TCRs were expressed as counts per million after normalisation to the total number of TCRs sequenced in each sample. VDJdb, accessed 1 November 2021, was searched for CMV, EBV and SARS-CoV-2 annotated TCRs, with TCRs annotated for multiple antigens excluded. TCRdb handled the public reads itself, with Q25 trimming in fastp and clone calling in MiXCR, and kept productive beta chains. When rows share a CDR3 protein, they turn into one entry using the most common DNA and genes. The authors' filters were not applied to this entry. The sample table records approximately 90,000 distinct CDR3 sequences; roughly 17% of these occur just once. Clones ranked in the top ten supply 4.5% to 6.5% of the sample.

This was a case-control study nested in a cohort of healthcare workers in London, UK, who had nasopharyngeal swab PCR tests and blood samples taken every week. Healthcare workers were enrolled in the week of the UK lockdown, from 23 to 31 March 2020, and were followed every week for up to roughly 16 weeks. The clonotype originates from an adult who was a healthcare worker with PCR-confirmed SARS-CoV-2 infection or an uninfected control (not recorded which). Sequenced material: whole blood, taken at baseline.

CDR3 sequence: CSASGRARNEQFF. The bases are TGCAGTGCTAGTGGGAGGGCCAGAAATGAGCAGTTCTTC. The rearranged segments are TRBV20-1 and TRBJ2-1; 7 middle bases align to TRBD2. For this chain, trimming is 3 bases at the V end and 7 bases at the J end, and the number of junction bases without a gene match is 6. The CDR3 has 13 amino acids, counting the end cysteine and phenylalanine. The only DNA kept is the CDR3, 39 bases in frame from the first base. Per the germline V gene (reference sequence), DFQATT is the CDR1 and SNEGSKA is the CDR2.